This record covers a single T cell receptor beta chain. The antigen remains undetermined. Researchers ran the PCR with 60 Vbeta and 13 Jbeta primers. In the source study's methods: Approximately 78 million unique TCR beta chains, 10 million to 13 million of them shared, were counted by a later analysis. Here immunoSEQ multiplex PCR was the method, and the copy in TCRdb shows in-frame clones only, minus some. V and J calls and clone size are given by that table; D and trimming were obtained from the DNA. The table lists about 67,000 clones, around four fifths of them singletons. This entry belongs to a study of cytomegalovirus exposure and HLA in healthy donors. For the study at large: Unique TCRs from HLA-typed donors, around 93 million of them, were held in an early data release. General study results and limits: Relative to the approximately 680-donor mean, N-insertions were reportedly fewer in an Asian-associated ancestry cluster in a later analysis. Listed as cytomegalovirus-associated were more than 150 TCR beta chains.

CDR1 is SGHNT, CDR2 YYREEE, per germline (reference sequence). Trimming stripped 4 bases from V and 7 bases from J, with 17 bases between. This CDR3 spans 15 amino acids. This sequence joins TRBV5-4 and TRBJ1-4; weak D call: TRBD1 (6 bases). The receptor was isolated from a woman aged 25 to 39 in good health and CMV-seronegative. The sequencing input was PBMCs. Here the CDR3 reads CASSGGAGEPEKLFF. The CDR3 nucleotides are TGTGCCAGCAGCGGGGGGGCAGGGGAACCTGAAAAACTGTTTTTT. The entire variable domain, with the rest obtained from reference TRBV5-4 and TRBJ1-4, is as follows: ETGVTQSPTHLIKTRGQQVTLRCSSQSGHNTVSWYQQALGQGPQFIFQYYREEENGRGNFPPRFSGLQFPNYSSELNVNALELDDSALYLCASSGGAGEPEKLFFGSGTQLSVL.